This entry lists 23 T cell receptor beta chains sequenced from one sample in a study of early T cells in non-severe SARS-CoV-2 infection. MiXCR was run by TCRdb on the 5' RACE reads, yielding one entry per CDR3 protein. The sample lists around 30,000 distinct CDR3 sequences, approximately 6% occurring once. The specimen sequenced was whole blood. These receptor sequences come from an adult who was a healthcare worker with PCR-confirmed SARS-CoV-2 infection or an uninfected control (not recorded which).

This clonotype was seen many times. This chain links TRBV20-1 with TRBJ2-1, with TRBD2 matching 7 bases. Germline V gene data show CDR1 as DFQATT and CDR2 as SNEGSKA (reference sequence). This CDR3 is 15 amino acids long. Unmatched junction bases numbered 8, after V lost 3 bases and J lost 3 bases. In DNA, the CDR3 is TGCAGTGCTAGGCCCGGGACTACCCGCTACAATGAGCAGTTCTTC. Encoded protein: CSARPGTTRYNEQFF.

This clonotype appeared many times. This sequence joins TRBV7-2 and TRBJ2-1, with TRBD2 matching over 10 bases. The V and J ends lost 5 bases and 6 bases, in that order; junction bases with no gene match: 13. Germline lookup yields CDR1 SGHTA and CDR2 FQGNSA. This CDR3 has 17 amino acids. The CDR3 is CASSPWASGRVRNEQFF. Written as DNA, the CDR3 is TGTGCCAGCAGCCCTTGGGCTAGCGGGAGAGTTCGCAATGAGCAGTTCTTC.

This clonotype was counted ten times or more. The V and J genes are TRBV6-4 and TRBJ2-1; 14 bases fit TRBD2. The CDR3 has 16 amino acids. Germline CDR1 and CDR2: MRHNA and SNTAGT. V was pared by 3 bases and J by 4 bases, with 2 bases of the junction left unmatched. The CDR3 region has the DNA TGTGCCAGCAGTGAGACTAGCGGGAGGGGGTACAATGAGCAGTTCTTC. This sequence encodes CASSETSGRGYNEQFF.

This clonotype has ten or more counts. CDR3 sequence (DNA): TGCGCCAGCAGCCAGGCGCCGTGGATGAGAGGCTACACCTTC. Protein: CASSQAPWMRGYTF. V is TRBV4-1 and J is TRBJ1-2; the D is unclear. The V end lost 3 bases, the J end lost 8 bases, and 16 bases lay between the germline ends. Germline loops: CDR1 MGHRA, CDR2 YSYEKL. The CDR3 length is 14 residues.

The V gene is TRBV20-1, the J gene TRBJ2-1, with TRBD2 matching 7 bases. The germline V gene encodes CDR1 DFQATT and CDR2 SNEGSKA (reference sequence). V lost 6 bases to trimming and J lost 9 bases; unmatched junction nucleotides: 11. This CDR3 contains 13 residues. Written as DNA, the CDR3 is TGCAGTGCGGTACGGGGAGGGCCGGGTGAGCAGTTCTTC. Its protein is CSAVRGGPGEQFF.

This clonotype was counted a few times. The chain joins TRBV18 to TRBJ2-7; 14 bases are a match to TRBD2. J lost 6 bases, V lost 3 bases, and 10 bases had no gene match. The CDR3 totals 17 residues. Germline V gives CDR1 KGHSH, CDR2 LQKENI. For the CDR3, the DNA is TGTGCCAGCTCACCTGGACTAGCGGGAGGATCGGGGACCGAGCAGTACTTC. Translated, it gives CASSPGLAGGSGTEQYF.

This clonotype was observed at least ten times. The chain recombines TRBV27 with TRBJ2-7, with no clear D. Between the trimmed V and J ends, which lost 5 bases and 0 bases, there was a span of 8 bases. This CDR3 region has 13 residues. The V gene's germline CDR1 is MNHEY and CDR2 SMNVEV (reference sequence). For the CDR3, the DNA is TGTGCCAGCAGTCCGCAGAGCTCCTACGAGCAGTACTTC. Encoded protein: CASSPQSSYEQYF.

This clonotype was counted ten times or more. The chain combines TRBV10-3 with TRBJ2-7; TRBD2 aligns across 7 bases. Per the germline V gene, CDR1 is ENHRY and CDR2 is SYGVKD. The CDR3 length is 12 residues. Trimming at V came to 11 bases and at J to 1 base, leaving 5 bases not matched to a gene. The DNA of the CDR3 is TGTGCCTCAAAAGCGGGATCCTACGAGCAGTACTTC. This encodes CASKAGSYEQYF.

This clonotype was observed a handful of times. V gene TRBV9 combines with J gene TRBJ2-3, with 7 bases matching TRBD2. Trimming cost V 0 bases and J 3 bases; bases outside gene matches: 7. The CDR3 is 16 amino acids. CDR1 and CDR2 from the germline V gene are SGDLS and YYNGEE. CDR3 loop: CASSVALRENTDTQYF. CDR3 nucleotide sequence: TGTGCCAGCAGCGTAGCTTTGCGGGAGAATACAGATACGCAGTATTTT.

This clonotype was seen repeatedly, ten times or more. The J gene is TRBJ2-3, the V gene TRBV5-1, with unresolved D. The CDR3 loop spans 14 amino acids. V lost 4 bases, J lost 2 bases, and 11 bases lay in between. CDR1 and CDR2 (germline): SGHRS, YFSETQ. CDR3 bases: TGCGCCAGCAGCGCCCGCGTCGACACAGATACGCAGTATTTT. It yields the protein CASSARVDTDTQYF.

This clonotype was seen many times. V gene TRBV14 combines with J gene TRBJ1-6, with 8 bases that match TRBD1. The CDR3 covers 18 residues. Germline loops: CDR1 SGHDN, CDR2 FVKESK. After removal of 0 bases from V and 1 base from J, the junction contained 5 bases not matched to a gene. The CDR3 DNA is TGTGCCAGCAGCCAAGAGGGACAGGTCGCATCCTATAATTCACCCCTCCACTTT. Translation: CASSQEGQVASYNSPLHF.

This clonotype was seen many times. The J gene is TRBJ1-4, the V gene TRBV7-8; 9 bases are shared with TRBD1. In germline, CDR1 is SGHVS, CDR2 FQNEAQ. This CDR3 has 16 residues. With V trimmed by 1 base and J by 8 bases, 8 bases remained unmatched. The CDR3 reads CASSLEGGQGREKLFF. DNA for the CDR3: TGTGCCAGCAGCTTAGAAGGGGGACAGGGCCGAGAAAAACTGTTTTTT.

This clonotype rates as medium-sized. The chain employs TRBV11-2 and TRBJ1-6; D remains unclear. The length of the CDR3 is 13 residues. Germline-derived CDR1 and CDR2 are SGHAT and FQNNGV. V lost 5 bases to trimming and J lost 7 bases, with 9 bases between them. The CDR3 spells CASSPRTNSPLHF. CDR3 sequence (DNA): TGTGCCAGCAGCCCCCGGACCAATTCACCCCTCCACTTT.

In its sample, this clonotype was seen many times. This chain connects TRBV6-6 to TRBJ2-1, with D unclear. Germline lookup yields CDR1 MNHNY and CDR2 SVGAGI (reference sequence). V was shortened by 2 bases and J by 8 bases, with 13 bases between the two germline ends. The CDR3 has 14 residues. The CDR3 DNA sequence: TGTGCCAGCAGTTACGATGGTGGGAAGGATGAGCAGTTCTTC. Encoded protein: CASSYDGGKDEQFF.

This clonotype was counted many times. V and J are TRBV11-2 and TRBJ1-3; D gene ambiguous. This CDR3 region has 16 residues. V lost 6 bases and J lost 2, with 17 bases in between. Germline V gene sequence: CDR1 SGHAT, CDR2 FQNNGV. The CDR3 here is CASSLQGPQAGNTIYF. For the CDR3, the DNA is TGTGCCAGCAGTCTGCAAGGGCCCCAAGCTGGAAACACCATATATTTT.

This clonotype was seen repeatedly, ten times or more. The V and J genes are TRBV28 and TRBJ2-7; D is unresolved. The CDR3 loop spans 12 amino acids. Trimming removed 3 bases at V and 1 base at J, with 4 bases between. The germline CDR1 and CDR2 sequences are MDHEN and SYDVKM. The CDR3 reads CASSFGSYEQYF. CDR3 bases: TGTGCCAGCAGTTTCGGGTCCTACGAGCAGTACTTC.

The rearrangement joins TRBV24-1 to TRBJ2-1; TRBD1 agrees at 9 bases. The J segment lost 8 bases and the V segment lost 5 bases, leaving 9 bases of the junction unmatched. The CDR3 spans 15 residues. Germline-derived CDR1 and CDR2 are KGHDR and SFDVKD. CDR3: CATSGGDRALDEQFF. CDR3 DNA: TGTGCCACCAGTGGAGGGGACAGGGCCTTGGATGAGCAGTTCTTC.

V and J are TRBV20-1 and TRBJ1-1; D may be TRBD1 (5 bases). The V gene's germline CDR1 is DFQATT and CDR2 SNEGSKA (reference sequence). Trimming stripped 6 bases from V and 0 bases from J, with 14 bases between. This CDR3 contains 14 residues. The CDR3 DNA reads as TGCAGTGCCCCCTTGGGGGTCATGAACACTGAAGCTTTCTTT. This gives the protein CSAPLGVMNTEAFF.

This clonotype was seen at least ten times. This CDR3 is CASSESPRGTSGRNEQFF. CDR3 nucleotide sequence: TGTGCCAGCAGTGAAAGCCCCAGGGGGACTAGCGGGAGGAATGAGCAGTTCTTC. The chain employs TRBV2 and TRBJ2-1; the match to TRBD2 covers 15 bases. Germline V gives CDR1 SNHLY, CDR2 FYNNEI. The CDR3 loop spans 18 amino acids. J gave up 7 bases and V 2 bases, and 9 bases lay outside the gene matches.

This clonotype was seen at least ten times. The chain carries TRBV12-3 or TRBV12-4 and TRBJ2-2; 7 bases are shared with TRBD1. Trimming took 6 bases from V and 0 from J; bases not matched to a gene: 4. The CDR3 spans 15 residues. In DNA form, the CDR3 reads TGTGCCAGCAGGTGGGGGACAGCGAACACCGGGGAGCTGTTTTTT. It encodes CASRWGTANTGELFF.

Ten or more counts support this clonotype. The V and J genes are TRBV19 and TRBJ1-1; TRBD1 matches 7 bases. The trim removed 4 bases at V and 8 bases at J, leaving 7 bases unmatched. From germline, CDR1 is LNHDA and CDR2 SQIVND (reference sequence). The CDR3 spans 13 residues. The DNA of the CDR3 is TGTGCCAGTAGTACGACCGGGACAGCAGAAGCTTTCTTT. Amino acid sequence: CASSTTGTAEAFF.

This clonotype was seen more than once but under ten times. The genes are TRBV28 and TRBJ2-1; D is unresolved. Trimming removed 3 bases from V and 7 bases from J, with 16 bases in between. Germline V gene lookup returns CDR1 MDHEN and CDR2 SYDVKM. The CDR3 is 15 residues long. The DNA for the CDR3 is TGTGCCAGCAGTTTGTTTAGTATGTTGGGGAATGAGCAGTTCTTC. Encoded protein: CASSLFSMLGNEQFF.

This clonotype was found many times. Germline and junction disagree at one end, which may indicate a read error. The chain joins TRBV5-4 to TRBJ2-7; D may be TRBD2 (7 bases). CDR1 and CDR2 from the germline V gene are SGHNT and YYREEE (reference sequence). This CDR3 comprises 12 residues. The CDR3, as DNA: TGTGCCAGCAGCAAGGGGGGGGCCGAGGAGTACTTC. It yields the protein CASSKGGAEEYF.